The rows below give T cell receptor beta chains drawn from one sample of a study of blood T cells in healthy people across ages. A single record per CDR3 protein comes from TCRdb applying MiXCR to the 5' RACE reads. The table includes around 670,000 distinct CDR3 sequences, around 31% detected once. The sequencing sample was made of blood. These receptors all stem from an elderly woman in good health. Both conserved end residues are part of each CDR3.

v_call cdr3_aa
TRBV7-3 CTSSPTGTGTETQYF
TRBV6-5 CASSHRQGAYEQYF
TRBV30 CAGQWDGYSNQPQHF
TRBV5-1 CAGSLDRGQFGYTF
TRBV20-1 CSARGARGRDEKLFF
TRBV5-1 CASSDKVTGAGEQYF
TRBV5-1 CASSSGLLAGYTDTQYF
TRBV6-2/TRBV6-3 CASSFGQGRRTYEQYF
TRBV20-1 CSAAQGSYGYTF
TRBV6-1 CAAPSQRGADEQFF
TRBV6-5 CASRRQGANTDTQYF
TRBV5-1 CASSSGLSGTDTQYF
TRBV2 CASSPGTVFTEAFF
TRBV10-3 CAIRDPSYEQYF
TRBV7-9 CASSLQGANTIYF